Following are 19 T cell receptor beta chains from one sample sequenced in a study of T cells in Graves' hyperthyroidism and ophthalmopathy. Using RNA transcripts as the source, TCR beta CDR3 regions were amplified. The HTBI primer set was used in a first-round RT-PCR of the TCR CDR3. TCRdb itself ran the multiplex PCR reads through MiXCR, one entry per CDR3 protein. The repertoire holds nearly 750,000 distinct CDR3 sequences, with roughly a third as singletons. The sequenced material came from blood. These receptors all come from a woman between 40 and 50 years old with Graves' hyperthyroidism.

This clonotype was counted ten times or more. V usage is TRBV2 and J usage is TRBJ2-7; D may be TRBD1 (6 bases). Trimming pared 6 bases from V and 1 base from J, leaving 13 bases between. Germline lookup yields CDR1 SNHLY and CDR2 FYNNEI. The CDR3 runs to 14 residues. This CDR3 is CASRFRGHSYEQYF. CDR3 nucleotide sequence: TGTGCCAGCAGGTTCCGGGGACATTCCTACGAGCAGTACTTC.

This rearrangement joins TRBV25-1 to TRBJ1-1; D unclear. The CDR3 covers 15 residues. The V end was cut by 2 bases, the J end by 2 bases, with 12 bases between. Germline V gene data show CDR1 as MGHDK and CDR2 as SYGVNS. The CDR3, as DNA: TGTGCCAGCAGTGAACCTGCAACAGATAACACTGAAGCTTTCTTT. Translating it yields CASSEPATDNTEAFF.

CDR3: CSAYEGGNTEAFF. CDR3 in DNA: TGCAGCGCTTATGAGGGAGGAAACACTGAAGCTTTCTTT. This rearrangement joins TRBV29-1 to TRBJ1-1; D is ambiguous. Germline CDR1 and CDR2: SQVTM and ANQGSEA. This CDR3 comprises 13 residues. Trimming shortened V by 7 bases and J by 2 bases, and 14 bases separated the two germline ends.

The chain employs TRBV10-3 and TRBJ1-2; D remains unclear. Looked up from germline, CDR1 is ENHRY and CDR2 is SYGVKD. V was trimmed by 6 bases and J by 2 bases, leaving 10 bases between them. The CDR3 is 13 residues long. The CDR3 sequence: CAIRITGNYGYTF. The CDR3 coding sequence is TGTGCCATCAGAATTACCGGGAACTATGGCTACACCTTC.

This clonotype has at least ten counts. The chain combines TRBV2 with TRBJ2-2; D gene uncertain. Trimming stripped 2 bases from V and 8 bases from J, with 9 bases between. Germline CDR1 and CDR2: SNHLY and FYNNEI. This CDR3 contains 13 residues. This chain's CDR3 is CASSESSVGELFF. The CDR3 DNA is TGTGCCAGCAGTGAAAGCAGTGTAGGGGAGCTGTTTTTT.

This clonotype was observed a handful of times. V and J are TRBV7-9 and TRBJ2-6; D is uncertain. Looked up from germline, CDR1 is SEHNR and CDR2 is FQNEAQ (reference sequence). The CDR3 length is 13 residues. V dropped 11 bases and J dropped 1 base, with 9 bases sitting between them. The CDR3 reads CAFGSSGANVLTF. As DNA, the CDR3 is TGTGCCTTTGGGTCTTCTGGGGCCAACGTCCTGACTTTC.

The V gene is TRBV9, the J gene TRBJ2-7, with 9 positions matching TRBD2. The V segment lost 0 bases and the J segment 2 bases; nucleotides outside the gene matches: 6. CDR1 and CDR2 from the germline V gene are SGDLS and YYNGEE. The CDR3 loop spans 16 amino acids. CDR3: CASSVDGGGGAYEQYF. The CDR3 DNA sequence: TGTGCCAGCAGCGTAGACGGGGGCGGGGGGGCCTACGAGCAGTACTTC.

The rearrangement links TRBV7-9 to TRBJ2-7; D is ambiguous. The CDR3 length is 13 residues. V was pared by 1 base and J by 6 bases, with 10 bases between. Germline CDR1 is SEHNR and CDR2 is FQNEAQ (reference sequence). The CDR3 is CASSLVGQAEQYF. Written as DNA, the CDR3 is TGTGCCAGCAGCTTAGTCGGGCAGGCCGAGCAGTACTTC.

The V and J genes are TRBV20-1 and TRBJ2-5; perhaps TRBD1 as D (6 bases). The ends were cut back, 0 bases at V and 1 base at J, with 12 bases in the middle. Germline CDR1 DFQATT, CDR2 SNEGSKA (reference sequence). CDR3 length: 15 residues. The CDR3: CSARDDGTTQETQYF. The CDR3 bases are TGCAGTGCTAGAGATGACGGGACAACCCAAGAGACCCAGTACTTC.

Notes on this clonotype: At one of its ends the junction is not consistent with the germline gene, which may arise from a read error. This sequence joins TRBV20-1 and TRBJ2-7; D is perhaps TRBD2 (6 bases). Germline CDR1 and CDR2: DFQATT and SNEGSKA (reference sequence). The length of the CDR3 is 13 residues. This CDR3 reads CSDRRRGIYEQYF. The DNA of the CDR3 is TGCAGTGATAGACGCCGGGGGATCTACGAGCAGTACTTC.

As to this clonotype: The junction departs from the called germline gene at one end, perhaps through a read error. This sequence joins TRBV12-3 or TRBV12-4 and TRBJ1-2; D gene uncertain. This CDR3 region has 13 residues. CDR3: CASSWEADYDYTF. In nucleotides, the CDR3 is TGTGCCAGCAGCTGGGAGGCAGACTATGACTACACCTTC.

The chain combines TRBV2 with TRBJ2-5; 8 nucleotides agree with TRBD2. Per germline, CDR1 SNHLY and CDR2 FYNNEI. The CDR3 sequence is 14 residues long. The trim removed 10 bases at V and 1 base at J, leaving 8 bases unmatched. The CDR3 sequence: CANLLGGGQETQYF. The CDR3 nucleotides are TGTGCCAACCTCCTCGGGGGGGGCCAAGAGACCCAGTACTTC.

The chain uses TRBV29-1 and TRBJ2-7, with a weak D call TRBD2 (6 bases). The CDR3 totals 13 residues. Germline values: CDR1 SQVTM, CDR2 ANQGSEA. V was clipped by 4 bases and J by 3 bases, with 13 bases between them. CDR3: CSVAAEGVYEQYF. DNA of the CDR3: TGCAGCGTTGCAGCGGAGGGCGTCTACGAGCAGTACTTC.

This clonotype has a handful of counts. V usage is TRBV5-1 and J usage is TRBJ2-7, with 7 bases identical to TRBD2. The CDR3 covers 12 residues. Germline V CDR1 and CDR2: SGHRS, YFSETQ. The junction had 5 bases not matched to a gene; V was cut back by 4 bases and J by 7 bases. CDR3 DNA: TGCGCCAGCAGCGCGGCGGGGGAGGAGCAGTACTTC. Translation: CASSAAGEEQYF.

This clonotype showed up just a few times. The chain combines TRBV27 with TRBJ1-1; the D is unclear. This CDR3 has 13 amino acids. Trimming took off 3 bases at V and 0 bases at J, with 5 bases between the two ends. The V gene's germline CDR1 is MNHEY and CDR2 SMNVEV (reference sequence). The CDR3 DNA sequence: TGTGCCAGCAGTTTCTGGATGAACACTGAAGCTTTCTTT. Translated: CASSFWMNTEAFF.

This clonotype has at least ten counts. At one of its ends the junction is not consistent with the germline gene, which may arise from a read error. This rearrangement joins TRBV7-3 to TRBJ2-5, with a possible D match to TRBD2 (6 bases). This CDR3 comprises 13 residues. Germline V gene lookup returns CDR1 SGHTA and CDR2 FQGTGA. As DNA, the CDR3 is TGTGCCAGCAGCTTAAGGTTTACCGGGACTGTGCACTTC. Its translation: CASSLRFTGTVHF.

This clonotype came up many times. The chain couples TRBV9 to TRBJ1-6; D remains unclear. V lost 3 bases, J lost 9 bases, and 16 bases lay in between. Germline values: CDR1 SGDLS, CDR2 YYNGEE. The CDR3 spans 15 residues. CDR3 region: CASSGSTLAGSPLHF. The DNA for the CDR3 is TGTGCCAGCAGCGGGTCCACTTTGGCAGGTTCACCCCTCCACTTT.

In DNA form, the CDR3 reads TGTGCCAGCAGCTTGTTCAGACGGGATTCACCCCTCCACTTT. Translation gives CASSLFRRDSPLHF. The J gene is TRBJ1-6, the V gene TRBV7-9; D unclear. The CDR3 spans 14 residues. Trimming stripped 3 bases from V and 8 bases from J, with 11 bases between. The germline V gene has CDR1 SEHNR and CDR2 FQNEAQ (reference sequence).

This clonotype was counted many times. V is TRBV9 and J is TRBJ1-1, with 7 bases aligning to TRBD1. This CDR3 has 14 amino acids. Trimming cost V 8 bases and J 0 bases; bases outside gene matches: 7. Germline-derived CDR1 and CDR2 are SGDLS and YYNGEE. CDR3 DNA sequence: TGTGCCAGTAGTGCCGGGACAGTGAACACTGAAGCTTTCTTT. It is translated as CASSAGTVNTEAFF. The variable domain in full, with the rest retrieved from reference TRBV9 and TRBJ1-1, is DSGVTQTPKHLITATGQRVTLRCSPRSGDLSVYWYQQSLDQGLQFLIQYYNGEERAKGNILERFSAQQFPDLHSELNLSSLELGDSALYFCASSAGTVNTEAFFGQGTRLTVV.